The entry that follows covers one TCR beta chain sequence. This sample is part of a study of blood T cell repertoires in COVID-19. V was trimmed by 2 bases and J by 4 bases, leaving 7 bases between them. CDR1 is SGHNT, CDR2 YENEEA, per germline. The CDR3 contains 13 residues. The repertoire was sequenced with immunoSEQ multiplex PCR; TCRdb's copy has only in-frame clones and lacks some. The data show just over 250,000 clones, over 70% seen once. The chain joins TRBV11-3 to TRBJ2-3; D uncertain. This sequence was found in a woman between 70 and 85 years old with COVID-19, enrolled during active disease. Sequencing was carried out using peripheral blood. In DNA form, the CDR3 reads TGTGCCAGCAGCTTAAGTAGCTCAGATACGCAGTATTTT. Translating gives CASSLSSSDTQYF. The entire variable domain, with the rest obtained from reference TRBV11-3 and TRBJ2-3, is as follows: EAGVVQSPRYKIIEKKQPVAFWCNPISGHNTLYWYLQNLGQGPELLIRYENEEAVDDSQLPKDRFSAERLKGVDSTLKIQPAELGDSAVYLCASSLSSSDTQYFGPGTRLTVL.